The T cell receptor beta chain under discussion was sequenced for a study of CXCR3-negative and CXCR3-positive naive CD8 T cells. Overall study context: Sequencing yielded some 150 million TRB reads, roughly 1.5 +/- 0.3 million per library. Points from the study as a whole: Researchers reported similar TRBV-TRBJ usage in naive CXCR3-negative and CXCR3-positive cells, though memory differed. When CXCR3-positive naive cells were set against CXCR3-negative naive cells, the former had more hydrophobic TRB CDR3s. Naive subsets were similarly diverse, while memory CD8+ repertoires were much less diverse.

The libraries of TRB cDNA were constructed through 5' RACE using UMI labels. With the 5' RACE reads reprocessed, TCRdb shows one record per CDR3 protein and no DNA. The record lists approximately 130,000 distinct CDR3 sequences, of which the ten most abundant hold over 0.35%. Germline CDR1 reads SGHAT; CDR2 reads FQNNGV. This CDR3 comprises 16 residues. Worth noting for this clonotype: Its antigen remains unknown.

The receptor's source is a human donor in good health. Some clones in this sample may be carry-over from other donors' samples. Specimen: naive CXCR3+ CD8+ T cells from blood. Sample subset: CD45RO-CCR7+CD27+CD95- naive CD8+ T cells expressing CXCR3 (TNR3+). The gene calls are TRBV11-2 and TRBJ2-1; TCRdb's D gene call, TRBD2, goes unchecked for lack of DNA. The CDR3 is CAGSGLAGANHNEQFF. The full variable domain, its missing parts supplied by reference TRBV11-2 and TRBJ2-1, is EAGVAQSPRYKIIEKRQSVAFWCNPISGHATLYWYQQILGQGPKLLIQFQNNGVVDDSQLPKDRFSAERLKGVDSTLKIQPAKLEDSAVYLCAGSGLAGANHNEQFFGPGTRLTVL.